This T cell receptor beta chain was identified in a study of a mutant IDH1 vaccine in newly diagnosed glioma. As for the study in general: Previous care, which was radiotherapy, temozolomide, or both, most often involved both. Findings of the study overall: The study observed vaccine-induced immune responses in 90% to 95% of patients. Alterations occurring in top peripheral T cell clonotypes seemed unrelated to pseudoprogression.

As concerns this clone: Its antigen is as yet unknown.

The V gene's germline CDR1 is SGHTA and CDR2 FQGNSA. The V end lost 4 bases, the J end lost 9 bases, and 12 bases lay between the germline ends. The CDR3 is made up of 12 amino acids. Repertoires were generated with immunoSEQ multiplex PCR, while TCRdb's copy carries only in-frame clones and drops some. There are some 16,000 clones in the sample; just under 80% occur only once, and approximately 9.1% lies in the top ten. Specified time point: baseline, week 1 (first vaccination visit). Treatment specified: pre-vaccination baseline after standard-of-care therapy. There were new WHO grade 3 or 4 astrocytomas in the donors, and these were IDH1-mutant and ATRX-lost.

The clonotype originates from a man aged 35-49 years with glioma. This chain connects TRBV7-2 to TRBJ1-2; D is ambiguous. Specimen: PBMCs, collected from a glioma patient treated with radiotherapy, temozolomide or both. Here the CDR3 reads CASSSIGISYTF. The CDR3, as DNA: TGTGCCAGCAGCTCCATAGGGATAAGCTACACCTTC.